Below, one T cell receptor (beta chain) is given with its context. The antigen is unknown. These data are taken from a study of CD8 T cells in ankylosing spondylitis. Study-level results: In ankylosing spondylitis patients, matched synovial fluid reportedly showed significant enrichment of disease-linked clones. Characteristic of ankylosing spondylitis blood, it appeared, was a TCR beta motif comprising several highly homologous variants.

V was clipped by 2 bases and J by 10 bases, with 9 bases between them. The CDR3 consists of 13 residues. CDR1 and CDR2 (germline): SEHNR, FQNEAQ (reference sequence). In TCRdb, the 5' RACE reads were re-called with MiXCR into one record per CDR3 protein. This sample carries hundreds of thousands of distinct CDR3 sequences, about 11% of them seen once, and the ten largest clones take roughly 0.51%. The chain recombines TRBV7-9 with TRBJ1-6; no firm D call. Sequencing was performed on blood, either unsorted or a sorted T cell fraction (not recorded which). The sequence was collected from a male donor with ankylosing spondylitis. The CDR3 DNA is TGTGCCAGCAGCTTATTGACGATATCACCCCTCCACTTT. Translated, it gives CASSLLTISPLHF.